Listed here are 31 T cell receptor beta chains from one sample, sequenced in a study of CD8 T cells in Susac syndrome. Roughly 0.45 to 1 ug RNA was reverse transcribed with random hexamers. TCRdb analysed the immunoSEQ multiplex PCR reads with MiXCR anew, one entry per CDR3 protein. Of 160,000 or so distinct CDR3 sequences in the sample, just over 90% were seen once. Source material: CD4+ T cells from PBMCs. The receptor source for this set is a human donor in good health.

The gene calls are TRBV30 and TRBJ2-5; D ambiguous. Trimming left V 0 bases short and J 5 bases short, with 7 bases between. Germline CDR1 GTSNPN, CDR2 SVGIG (reference sequence). This CDR3 is 12 amino acids long. Written as DNA, the CDR3 is TGTGCCTGGAGTGTACGATGGGAGACCCAGTACTTC. It specifies CAWSVRWETQYF. The whole variable domain, remainder taken from reference TRBV30 and TRBJ2-5, is SQTIHQWPATLVQPVGSPLSLECTVEGTSNPNLYWYRQAAGRGLQLLFYSVGIGQISSEVPQNLSASRPQDRQFILSSKKLLLSDSGFYLCAWSVRWETQYFGPGTRLLVL.

The chain joins TRBV6-6 to TRBJ1-1, with 9 bases aligning to TRBD1. This CDR3 is built from 14 residues. Germline CDR1 and CDR2: MNHNY and SVGAGI (reference sequence). Losses at the gene ends were 8 bases for V and 2 bases for J; bases not matched to a gene: 6. Written as DNA, the CDR3 is TGTGCCAGCGCACCAACAGGGGGCAACACTGAAGCTTTCTTT. It encodes CASAPTGGNTEAFF.

This clonotype has a single count. V and J are TRBV6-5 and TRBJ2-3, with a tentative D call TRBD1 (5 bases). Germline CDR1 MNHEY, CDR2 SVGAGI. Between the trimmed V and J ends, which lost 5 bases and 1 base, there was a span of 10 bases. CDR3 length: 14 amino acids. Written as DNA, the CDR3 is TGTGCCAGCAGTACCCCGACAGGCACAGATACGCAGTATTTT. It codes for CASSTPTGTDTQYF.

The chain links TRBV4-2 to TRBJ1-1, with TRBD1 identical over 7 bases. The CDR3 consists of 14 residues. Looked up from germline, CDR1 is LGHNA and CDR2 is YNFKEQ. The V segment lost 0 bases and the J segment 4 bases; nucleotides outside the gene matches: 2. The CDR3 reads CASSQETGTTEAFF. The DNA for the CDR3 is TGTGCCAGCAGCCAAGAGACAGGGACCACTGAAGCTTTCTTT.

The chain combines TRBV20-1 with TRBJ2-5; D assignment may be TRBD1 or TRBD2 (5 bases each). Trimming pared 5 bases from V and 2 bases from J, leaving 12 bases between. Germline V gene data show CDR1 as DFQATT and CDR2 as SNEGSKA (reference sequence). The length of the CDR3 is 13 residues. The CDR3 DNA reads as TGCAGTGCTCGATGGGACGGTCAAGAGACCCAGTACTTC. This encodes CSARWDGQETQYF.

Regarding this clonotype: At one boundary the junction diverges from the germline segment, which might be a read error. The chain is built from TRBV7-2 and TRBJ2-3, with 11 bases identical to TRBD2. CDR1 is SGHTA, CDR2 FQGNSA, per germline. The CDR3 runs 16 residues. CDR3: CASSIAGGDGTDTQYF. Here the CDR3 DNA reads TGTGCCAGCAGCATAGCGGGGGGGGACGGAACAGATACGCAGTATTTT.

The J gene is TRBJ1-2, the V gene TRBV20-1; D unclear. Germline CDR1 reads DFQATT; CDR2 reads SNEGSKA (reference sequence). The CDR3 contains 13 residues. Between the trimmed V and J ends, which lost 4 bases and 3 bases, there was a span of 12 bases. The CDR3: CSATSHWDYGYTF. The CDR3 nucleotides are TGCAGTGCTACCTCTCACTGGGACTATGGCTACACCTTC.

This chain connects TRBV29-1 to TRBJ2-1; the match to TRBD1 covers 8 bases. Losses at the gene ends were 6 bases for V and 0 bases for J; bases not matched to a gene: 4. This CDR3 region has 14 residues. Germline V lookup: CDR1 SQVTM, CDR2 ANQGSEA. For the CDR3, the DNA is TGCAGCGTCGGACAGGGATTCTCCTACAATGAGCAGTTCTTC. Translation gives CSVGQGFSYNEQFF.

The rearrangement joins TRBV18 to TRBJ2-1; D might be TRBD1 (6 bases). The V end was cut by 6 bases, the J end by 5 bases, with 11 bases between. Germline CDR1 reads KGHSH; CDR2 reads LQKENI. The CDR3 extends over 13 amino acids. The CDR3 DNA sequence: TGTGCCAGCTCGGGTACAGGGAACAATGAGCAGTTCTTC. It yields the protein CASSGTGNNEQFF.

This chain uses TRBV5-4 with TRBJ2-1; D remains ambiguous. This CDR3 has 14 amino acids. The V gene's germline CDR1 is SGHNT and CDR2 YYREEE (reference sequence). Trimming stripped 3 bases from V and 0 bases from J, with 7 bases between. CDR3 in DNA: TGTGCCAGCAGCTCGATGAGCTCCTACAATGAGCAGTTCTTC. Protein: CASSSMSSYNEQFF. Supplemented by reference TRBV5-4 and TRBJ2-1, the full variable domain reads ETGVTQSPTHLIKTRGQQVTLRCSSQSGHNTVSWYQQALGQGPQFIFQYYREEENGRGNFPPRFSGLQFPNYSSELNVNALELDDSALYLCASSSMSSYNEQFFGPGTRLTVL.

The rearrangement uses TRBV7-3 and TRBJ1-1; 7 positions agree with TRBD1. Unmatched junction bases numbered 5, after V lost 2 bases and J lost 2 bases. Germline assignment: CDR1 SGHTA and CDR2 FQGTGA. The CDR3 contains 15 residues. CDR3 residues: CASSLQGGINTEAFF. In DNA, the CDR3 is TGTGCCAGCAGCTTACAGGGGGGGATAAACACTGAAGCTTTCTTT.

The V call is TRBV9, the J call TRBJ2-5; a possible D gene is TRBD1 (5 bases). Between the trimmed V and J ends, which lost 0 bases and 2 bases, there was a span of 17 bases. The CDR3 has 17 amino acids. Germline V gives CDR1 SGDLS, CDR2 YYNGEE. CDR3 protein: CASSVEGSLPNQETQYF. CDR3 coding DNA: TGTGCCAGCAGCGTAGAGGGGTCCCTCCCAAATCAAGAGACCCAGTACTTC. The complete variable domain, with remaining parts taken from reference TRBV9 and TRBJ2-5, reads DSGVTQTPKHLITATGQRVTLRCSPRSGDLSVYWYQQSLDQGLQFLIQYYNGEERAKGNILERFSAQQFPDLHSELNLSSLELGDSALYFCASSVEGSLPNQETQYFGPGTRLLVL.

The chain combines TRBV12-3 or TRBV12-4 with TRBJ2-1; 7 nucleotides agree with TRBD1. V lost 4 bases to trimming and J lost 5 bases; unmatched junction nucleotides: 5. The CDR3 consists of 14 residues. The chain's CDR3 is CASSSRTGNNEQFF. CDR3 DNA sequence: TGTGCCAGCAGTTCCCGGACAGGTAACAATGAGCAGTTCTTC.

The J gene is TRBJ2-3, the V gene TRBV7-2, with 14 bases fitting TRBD2. This CDR3 has 19 amino acids. CDR1 and CDR2 (germline): SGHTA, FQGNSA. The J segment lost 2 bases and the V segment lost 6 bases, leaving 13 bases of the junction unmatched. CDR3 residues: CASSSGLAGGWGTTDTQYF. CDR3 sequence (DNA): TGTGCCAGCAGTTCAGGACTAGCGGGGGGTTGGGGCACCACAGATACGCAGTATTTT.

The J gene is TRBJ1-2, the V gene TRBV3-1; D might be TRBD1 (6 bases). V was pared by 4 bases and J by 11 bases, with 11 bases between. The CDR3 runs 11 residues. Germline CDR1 reads LGHDT; CDR2 reads YNNKEL (reference sequence). DNA of the CDR3: TGTGCCAGCAGCCTTCTGGACAGTTACACCTTC. It yields the protein CASSLLDSYTF.

The count of this clonotype is one. This chain uses TRBV18 with TRBJ2-1; 9 bases line up with TRBD1. The CDR3 runs 16 residues. V shed 3 bases, J shed 7 bases, and the junction held 10 bases outside the gene matches. Germline CDR1 KGHSH, CDR2 LQKENI. CDR3 nucleotides: TGTGCCAGCTCACCTTCCGGGACAGGGCTTAGGAATGAGCAGTTCTTC. It specifies CASSPSGTGLRNEQFF.

The genes are TRBV4-2 and TRBJ2-3; 8 nucleotides align to TRBD1. CDR3 length equals 16 residues. The V and J ends lost 0 bases and 3 bases, in that order; junction bases with no gene match: 5. Per the germline V gene, CDR1 is LGHNA and CDR2 is YNFKEQ. The CDR3 bases are TGTGCCAGCAGCCAAGATCTCACAGGGGGTACAGATACGCAGTATTTT. Translation gives CASSQDLTGGTDTQYF.

The chain joins TRBV5-1 to TRBJ2-7, with D perhaps TRBD2 (5 bases). Germline assignment: CDR1 SGHRS and CDR2 YFSETQ. The CDR3 runs 14 residues. Trimming stripped 4 bases from V and 4 bases from J, with 15 bases between. CDR3 loop: CASSHRRETYEQYF. CDR3 DNA: TGCGCCAGCAGCCACCGACGGGAAACTTACGAGCAGTACTTC. Full variable domain (outside the CDR3, taken from reference TRBV5-1 and TRBJ2-7): KAGVTQTPRYLIKTRGQQVTLSCSPISGHRSVSWYQQTPGQGLQFLFEYFSETQRNKGNFPGRFSGRQFSNSRSEMNVSTLELGDSALYLCASSHRRETYEQYFGPGTRLTVT.

A single count supports this clonotype. This sequence joins TRBV20-1 and TRBJ2-6; no firm D call. Trimming left V 3 bases short and J 0 bases short, with 9 bases between. The CDR3 is 15 residues long. The germline V gene encodes CDR1 DFQATT and CDR2 SNEGSKA (reference sequence). CDR3 in amino acids: CSARGLFSGANVLTF. CDR3 DNA sequence: TGCAGTGCTAGGGGTCTGTTCTCTGGGGCCAACGTCCTGACTTTC.

The chain uses TRBV29-1 and TRBJ1-2, with a tentative D call TRBD1 (6 bases). Trimming cost V 5 bases and J 4 bases, with 17 bases left between them. This CDR3 is 14 amino acids long. Germline CDR1 and CDR2: SQVTM and ANQGSEA. CDR3 in DNA: TGCAGCGTTACCGGACAGCAAGCCGCCTATGGCTACACCTTC. This translates into CSVTGQQAAYGYTF.

The genes are TRBV4-1 and TRBJ1-4; 12 nucleotides align to TRBD1. This CDR3 has 15 residues. Germline values: CDR1 MGHRA, CDR2 YSYEKL. Germline trimming cut 0 bases from V and 10 bases from J; bases unmatched to any gene: 3. The chain's CDR3 is CASSQEGTGGGKLFF. For the CDR3, the DNA is TGCGCCAGCAGCCAAGAGGGGACAGGGGGCGGAAAACTGTTTTTT.

V is TRBV14 and J is TRBJ1-6, with D perhaps matching TRBD1 (6 bases). In germline, CDR1 is SGHDN, CDR2 FVKESK. Trimming removed 4 bases from V and 10 bases from J, with 11 bases in between. The CDR3 runs 13 residues. The CDR3 DNA follows: TGTGCCAGCAGCCGTCAGGGGCCCTCACCCCTCCACTTT. This gives the protein CASSRQGPSPLHF.

CDR3: CASSSLLERGAQETQYF. Here the CDR3 DNA reads TGTGCCAGCAGCTCGCTGCTTGAGCGGGGGGCACAAGAGACCCAGTACTTC. This chain connects TRBV5-4 to TRBJ2-5, with 9 bases matching TRBD2. The V gene end was trimmed by 3 bases and the J gene end by 2 bases; junction bases not matched to a gene: 11. CDR1 is SGHNT, CDR2 YYREEE, per germline (reference sequence). This CDR3 is built from 17 residues.

V and J are TRBV5-1 and TRBJ2-7, with D hard to call. CDR1 is SGHRS, CDR2 YFSETQ, per germline. The CDR3 loop spans 14 amino acids. V was pared by 0 bases and J by 0 bases, with 7 bases between. The CDR3 loop reads CASSLVINSYEQYF. CDR3 DNA: TGCGCCAGCAGCTTGGTGATAAACTCCTACGAGCAGTACTTC.

This clonotype was seen a single time. This chain joins TRBV4-2 and TRBJ1-5, with D unresolved. In germline, CDR1 is LGHNA, CDR2 YNFKEQ. The CDR3 has 15 amino acids. Trimming took off 0 bases at V and 0 bases at J, with 6 bases between the two ends. The CDR3 DNA sequence: TGTGCCAGCAGCCAAGACGTTATTAGCAATCAGCCCCAGCATTTT. Translation: CASSQDVISNQPQHF.

This clonotype has only one observation. The J gene is TRBJ2-3, the V gene TRBV6-4, with D maybe TRBD1 (6 bases). CDR1 is MRHNA, CDR2 SNTAGT, per germline. This CDR3 is 14 amino acids long. With 6 bases removed from V and 1 base from J, the gap between germline ends came to 11 bases. This chain's CDR3 is CASRTDSGTDTQYF. The CDR3 DNA reads TGTGCCAGCAGAACGGACAGTGGCACAGATACGCAGTATTTT.

The chain is built from TRBV29-1 and TRBJ2-1; TRBD2 agrees at 8 bases. Germline loops: CDR1 SQVTM, CDR2 ANQGSEA. With 8 bases clipped from V and 3 bases from J, the junction kept 9 bases outside the gene matches. This CDR3 region has 14 residues. This CDR3 reads CSTFSGELYNEQFF. CDR3 sequence (DNA): TGCAGCACCTTTAGCGGGGAACTCTACAATGAGCAGTTCTTC.

V and J are TRBV4-1 and TRBJ2-5, with TRBD2 identical over 11 bases. V lost 0 bases and J lost 5; bases outside the gene matches: 2. The CDR3 is 15 amino acids. Germline-derived CDR1 and CDR2 are MGHRA and YSYEKL. CDR3 DNA sequence: TGCGCCAGCAGCCAAGAAGGGACTAGCGGCGAGACCCAGTACTTC. It is translated as CASSQEGTSGETQYF.

This clonotype is a singleton in its sample. This chain uses TRBV12-3 or TRBV12-4 with TRBJ1-1; the D is unclear. CDR3 length: 12 residues. V shed 7 bases and J shed 0 bases, with 6 bases lying between them. The CDR3 is CASIPMNTEAFF. For the CDR3, the DNA is TGTGCCAGCATCCCCATGAACACTGAAGCTTTCTTT.

The V gene is TRBV23-1, the J gene TRBJ2-7, with D uncertain. TRBV23-1 qualifies as an ORF whose function is uncertain. The V gene lost 0 bases and the J gene lost 0 bases, with 12 bases spanning the gap. This CDR3 has 16 residues. The DNA of the CDR3 is TGCGCCAGCAGTCAATCGAGTCCCCGGACCTCCTACGAGCAGTACTTC. The encoded protein is CASSQSSPRTSYEQYF.

The chain combines TRBV10-3 with TRBJ2-5, with a possible D match to TRBD2 (7 bases). Looked up from germline, CDR1 is ENHRY and CDR2 is SYGVKD. V was clipped by 8 bases and J by 2 bases, with 15 bases between them. The CDR3 length is 14 residues. For the CDR3, the DNA is TGTGCCATCGGCGGGGGCGGGACTCAAGAGACCCAGTACTTC. Amino acids: CAIGGGGTQETQYF.